This TCR beta chain was sequenced during a study of technical replicates of blood from a few donors (dated 2017 in TCRdb). Library creation used the immunoSEQ multiplex PCR assay. This immuneACCESS table, as held by TCRdb, lists in-frame sequences with V and J called but not all clones. Of the missing ones, under half trace to an unresolved V gene in checked studies; the others have no known cause. The sample table lists around 65,000 clones, around 87% of them with a count of one. Around 5.1% of the sample is in the top ten clones. Its CDR3 holds 13 amino acids, cysteine through phenylalanine. Kept here is only the CDR3 DNA, which spans 39 bases and is read in frame from base 1. Between the V and J ends, shortened by 8 bases and 7 bases respectively, the junction contains 15 bases. From a lookup of the germline V gene (reference sequence), CDR1 and CDR2 are MNHEY and SMNVEV. A word on this clone: This clone's antigen is unknown. Within one base of it there is no much larger clone, and no base qualities were kept.

The chain links TRBV27 with TRBJ1-5, with an unclear D gene assignment. This clonotype was sampled from a human donor in good health. Some clones in this sample may be carry-over from other donors' samples. Sequenced: PBMCs. The CDR3 in this case is CASSEGLRQPQHF. Read as DNA, the sequence is TGTGCCAGCTCCGAGGGATTGAGGCAGCCCCAGCATTTT.